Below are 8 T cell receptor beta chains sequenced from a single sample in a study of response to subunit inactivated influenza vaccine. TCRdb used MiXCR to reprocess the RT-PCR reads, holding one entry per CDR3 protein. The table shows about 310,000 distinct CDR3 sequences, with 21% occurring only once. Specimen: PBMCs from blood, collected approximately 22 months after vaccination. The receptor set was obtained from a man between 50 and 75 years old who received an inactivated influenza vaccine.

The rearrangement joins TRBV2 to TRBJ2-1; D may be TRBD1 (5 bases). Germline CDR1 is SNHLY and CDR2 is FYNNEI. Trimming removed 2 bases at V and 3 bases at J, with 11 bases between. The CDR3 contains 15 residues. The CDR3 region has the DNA TGTGCCAGCAGTGAACAGGGCGAGTACTACAATGAGCAGTTCTTC. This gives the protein CASSEQGEYYNEQFF.

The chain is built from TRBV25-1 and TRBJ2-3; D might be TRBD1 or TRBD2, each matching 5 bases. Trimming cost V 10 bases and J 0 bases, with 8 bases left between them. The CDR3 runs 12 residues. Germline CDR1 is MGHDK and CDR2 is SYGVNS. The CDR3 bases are TGTGCCACCTGGGGGAGCACAGATACGCAGTATTTT. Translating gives CATWGSTDTQYF.

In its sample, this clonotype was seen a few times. CDR3 DNA sequence: TGCGCCAGCAGCCAAGATGTTCGGGGTGGTGTTTCACCCCTCCACTTT. As protein: CASSQDVRGGVSPLHF. The chain couples TRBV4-3 to TRBJ1-6; no firm D call. V was clipped by 0 bases and J by 9 bases, with 15 bases between them. Germline lookup yields CDR1 LGHNA and CDR2 YSLEER. The CDR3 consists of 16 residues.

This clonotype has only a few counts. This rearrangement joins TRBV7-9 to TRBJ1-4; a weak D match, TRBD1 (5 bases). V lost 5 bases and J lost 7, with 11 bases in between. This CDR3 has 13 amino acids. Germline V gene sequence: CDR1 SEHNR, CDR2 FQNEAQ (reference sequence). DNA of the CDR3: TGTGCCAGCAGCGGGGCTATGGGTGAAAAACTGTTTTTT. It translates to CASSGAMGEKLFF.

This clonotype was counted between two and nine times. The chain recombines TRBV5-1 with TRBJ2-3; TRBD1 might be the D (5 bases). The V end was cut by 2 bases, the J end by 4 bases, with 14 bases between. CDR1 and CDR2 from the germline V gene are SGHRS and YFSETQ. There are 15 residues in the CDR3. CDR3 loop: CASSFGGADPDTQYF. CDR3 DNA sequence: TGCGCCAGCAGCTTTGGTGGGGCAGATCCAGATACGCAGTATTTT.

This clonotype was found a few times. The CDR3 nucleotides read TGCAGCGCTGGACCCTCCCTCTACGAGCAGTACTTC. It yields the protein CSAGPSLYEQYF. The chain recombines TRBV29-1 with TRBJ2-7; D is undetermined. Germline V gene lookup returns CDR1 SQVTM and CDR2 ANQGSEA. This CDR3 is 12 amino acids long. V was trimmed by 7 bases and J by 3 bases, leaving 13 bases between them.

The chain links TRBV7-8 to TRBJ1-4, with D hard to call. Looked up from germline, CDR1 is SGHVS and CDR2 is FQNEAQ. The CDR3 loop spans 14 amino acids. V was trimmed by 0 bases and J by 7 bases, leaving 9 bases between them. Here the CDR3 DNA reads TGTGCCAGCAGCTTAGCGTACGGCGGTGAAAAACTGTTTTTT. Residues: CASSLAYGGEKLFF.

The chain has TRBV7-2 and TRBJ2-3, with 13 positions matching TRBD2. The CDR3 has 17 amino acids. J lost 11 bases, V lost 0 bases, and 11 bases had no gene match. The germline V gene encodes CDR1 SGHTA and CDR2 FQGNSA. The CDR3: CASSLAGLAGDGRGQYF. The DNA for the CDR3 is TGTGCCAGCAGCTTAGCCGGACTAGCGGGGGACGGCCGTGGGCAGTATTTT.